This T cell receptor beta chain was sequenced in a study of blood T cell repertoires in COVID-19. Across the whole study: Spain, Italy and the United States supplied samples that represented acute and convalescent COVID-19. Sources were T cells, B-cell-depleted T cells, or PBMCs; the material itself was cDNA or gDNA.

Original processing notes: The authors estimated nucleated cell counts from reference gene primer amplification. Produced via immunoSEQ multiplex PCR; TCRdb's table is partial and in-frame only. V, J and clone size derive from that table, while D and trimming were established from the DNA sequence. The sample holds about 180,000 clones, roughly nine tenths seen once. Germline CDR1 SGHTA, CDR2 FQGTGA. Trimming took 5 bases from V and 1 from J, leaving 8 bases between them. The CDR3 runs 14 residues. Sequenced input: peripheral blood. This TCR came from a man in his 70s with active or convalescent COVID-19. The chain uses TRBV7-3 and TRBJ2-2; D remains ambiguous. CDR3 nucleotide sequence: TGTGCCAGCAGCCCCACACGGAACACCGGGGAGCTGTTTTTT. Amino acids: CASSPTRNTGELFF.